One T cell receptor beta chain is described in this entry. Then a second PCR, running about 6 to 11 cycles, was carried out with a sample-barcoded 5' primer and a J-beta primer mix. TCRdb re-analysed the 5' RACE reads in MiXCR, keeping a single row per CDR3 protein. The sample records 1 million or so distinct CDR3 sequences, about 25% being singletons. The CDR3 is 13 residues long. The germline V gene encodes CDR1 SQVTM and CDR2 ANQGSEA. Trimming cost V 7 bases and J 7 bases, with 17 bases left between them. The sample is drawn from a study of blood T cells in healthy people across ages. The same sample was also studied in work on T cells of mothers and their children.

The receptor was isolated from a girl aged 2 to 9 in good health. Sequenced: blood. V gene TRBV29-1 combines with J gene TRBJ2-1; D not certain. CDR3 protein: CSATQLTWNEQFF. The CDR3 DNA reads TGCAGCGCAACCCAATTAACTTGGAATGAGCAGTTCTTC.